The clone carrying this T cell receptor (beta chain) was found once. Per the original data handling: Reference gene primer amplification in the assay estimated nucleated cell counts. Method: immunoSEQ multiplex PCR; TCRdb's copy keeps in-frame clones and lacks some. The DNA was the basis for D and trimming; V, J and clone size are from that table. There are about 160,000 clones in the sample; about 81% occur only once, and 11% lies in the top ten. V was clipped by 1 base and J by 9 bases; unmatched bases: 9. The germline V gene has CDR1 KGHSH and CDR2 LQKENI. This CDR3 comprises 15 residues. This sample was included in a study of blood T cell repertoires in COVID-19. Study-level background: Sites across the United States, Italy and Spain contributed samples from acute and convalescent COVID-19. Sample material is recorded as cDNA or gDNA derived from T cells, B-cell-depleted T cells, or PBMCs.

The specimen sequenced was peripheral blood. The receptor was derived from a man aged 55 to 69 with active or convalescent COVID-19. The genes are TRBV18 and TRBJ2-1; TRBD1 aligns across 7 bases. The DNA for the CDR3 is TGTGCCAGCTCACCACAACGACAGGGAATGGGTGAGCAGTTCTTC. Translation gives CASSPQRQGMGEQFF.